The 7 T cell receptor beta chains below come from one sample, sequenced in a study of blood T cell repertoires in COVID-19. Sequencing used immunoSEQ multiplex PCR; TCRdb keeps in-frame clones, though not all of them. The data contain around 170,000 clones, about nine tenths of them seen just once; the ten biggest clones take up roughly 25%. Sequencing was carried out using peripheral blood. The receptors originated from a man between 60 and 75 years old with acute or convalescent COVID-19.

The rearrangement joins TRBV9 to TRBJ2-1; D perhaps matches TRBD1 (6 bases). This CDR3 region has 14 residues. Trimming removed 4 bases at V and 4 bases at J, with 12 bases between. Germline V gives CDR1 SGDLS, CDR2 YYNGEE. The CDR3 is CASSQGQMYNEQFF. The CDR3 DNA reads as TGTGCCAGCAGCCAAGGACAGATGTACAATGAGCAGTTCTTC.

V and J are TRBV11-3 and TRBJ1-1, with TRBD1 matching 7 bases. CDR1 is SGHNT, CDR2 YENEEA, per germline. The length of the CDR3 is 15 residues. Germline trimming cut 5 bases from V and 4 bases from J; bases unmatched to any gene: 10. The CDR3 loop reads CASSPRGQFSTEAFF. The DNA of the CDR3 is TGTGCCAGCAGCCCAAGGGGACAGTTTAGCACTGAAGCTTTCTTT.

The gene calls are TRBV7-6 and TRBJ2-7, with 7 positions matching TRBD2. The CDR3 has 16 amino acids. V shed 1 base and J 0 bases; nucleotides not matched to a gene: 6. Germline V gene data show CDR1 as SGHVS and CDR2 as FNYEAQ. In DNA form, the CDR3 reads TGTGCCAGCAGCTTAGAAAGCGGGAAAAGCTCCTACGAGCAGTACTTC. Translating gives CASSLESGKSSYEQYF.

The V and J genes are TRBV14 and TRBJ2-2; D is undetermined. Germline loops: CDR1 SGHDN, CDR2 FVKESK. V lost 6 bases and J lost 6, with 8 bases in between. This CDR3 region has 12 residues. CDR3: CASRDLPGELFF. CDR3 nucleotides: TGTGCCAGCAGAGACTTACCCGGGGAGCTGTTTTTT.

The chain joins TRBV30 to TRBJ2-1, with D possibly matching TRBD2 (6 bases). Germline V gives CDR1 GTSNPN, CDR2 SVGIG (reference sequence). The V and J ends lost 7 bases and 6 bases respectively, with 19 bases between them. This CDR3 contains 14 residues. The CDR3 here is CALFLAPSSNEQFF. The CDR3 DNA follows: TGTGCCTTATTTCTAGCGCCGTCCAGCAATGAGCAGTTCTTC.

The rearrangement joins TRBV5-1 to TRBJ1-2; D perhaps matches TRBD1 (6 bases). Germline V gene lookup returns CDR1 SGHRS and CDR2 YFSETQ. The CDR3 spans 14 residues. Trimming shortened V by 9 bases and J by 8 bases, and 23 bases separated the two germline ends. Written as DNA, the CDR3 is TGCGCCACCTCAAGAGGGGGGGATTTCGAAGGCTACACCTTC. It is translated as CATSRGGDFEGYTF.

This clone was counted a single time. V gene TRBV19 combines with J gene TRBJ1-3, with a tentative D call TRBD1 (6 bases). Germline V gene data show CDR1 as LNHDA and CDR2 as SQIVND (reference sequence). The CDR3 contains 16 residues. Between the trimmed V and J ends, which lost 10 bases and 0 bases, there was a span of 19 bases. The CDR3 loop is CATALMGDNSGNTIYF. In nucleotides, the CDR3 is TGTGCCACCGCCCTTATGGGGGACAACTCTGGAAACACCATATATTTT.